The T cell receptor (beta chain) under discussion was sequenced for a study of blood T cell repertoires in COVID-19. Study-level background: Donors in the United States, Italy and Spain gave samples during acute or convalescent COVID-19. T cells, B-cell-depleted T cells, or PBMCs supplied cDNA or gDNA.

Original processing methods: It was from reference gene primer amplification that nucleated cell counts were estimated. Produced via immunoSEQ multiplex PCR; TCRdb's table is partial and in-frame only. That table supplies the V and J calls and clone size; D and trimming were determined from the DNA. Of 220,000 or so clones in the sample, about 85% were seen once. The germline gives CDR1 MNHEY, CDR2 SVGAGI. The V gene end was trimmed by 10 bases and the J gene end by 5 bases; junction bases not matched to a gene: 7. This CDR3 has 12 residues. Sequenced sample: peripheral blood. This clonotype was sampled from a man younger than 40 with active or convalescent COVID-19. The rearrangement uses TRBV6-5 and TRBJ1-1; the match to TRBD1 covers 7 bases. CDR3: CATAQGRTEAFF. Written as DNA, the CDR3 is TGTGCCACCGCACAGGGGCGGACTGAAGCTTTCTTT.